This T cell receptor beta chain stems from a study of CD8 T cells in Susac syndrome. The V end lost 0 bases, the J end lost 6 bases, and 12 bases lay between the germline ends. The germline CDR1 and CDR2 sequences are DFQATT and SNEGSKA (reference sequence). CDR3 length: 14 residues. The authors reverse transcribed roughly 0.5 to 1 ug RNA with random hexamers. TCRdb re-called the immunoSEQ multiplex PCR reads through MiXCR, storing one row per CDR3 protein. This table holds approximately 170,000 distinct CDR3 sequences, roughly 95% found once. The gene calls are TRBV20-1 and TRBJ1-5; the D gene is possibly TRBD1 (6 bases). Sequenced input: CD4+ T cells from PBMCs. The origin of this receptor is a human donor with multiple sclerosis. The CDR3: CSARDPRGGQPQHF. The DNA of the CDR3 is TGCAGTGCTAGAGATCCCAGGGGAGGTCAGCCCCAGCATTTT.